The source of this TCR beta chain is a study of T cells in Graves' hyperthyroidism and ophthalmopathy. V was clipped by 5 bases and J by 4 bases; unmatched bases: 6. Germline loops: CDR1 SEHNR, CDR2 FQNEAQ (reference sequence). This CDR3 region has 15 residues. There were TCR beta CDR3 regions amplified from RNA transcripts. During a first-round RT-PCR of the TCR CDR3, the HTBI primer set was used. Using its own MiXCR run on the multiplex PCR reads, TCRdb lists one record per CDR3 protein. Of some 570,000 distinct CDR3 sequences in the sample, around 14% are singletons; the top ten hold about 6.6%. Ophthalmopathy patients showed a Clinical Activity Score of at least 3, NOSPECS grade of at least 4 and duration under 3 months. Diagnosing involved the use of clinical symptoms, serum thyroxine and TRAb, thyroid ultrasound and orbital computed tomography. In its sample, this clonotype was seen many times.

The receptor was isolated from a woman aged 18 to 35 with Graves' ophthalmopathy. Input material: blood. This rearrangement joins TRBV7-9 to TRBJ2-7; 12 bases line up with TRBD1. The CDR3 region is CASSQPGQGAYEQYF. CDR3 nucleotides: TGTGCCAGCAGCCAACCGGGACAGGGGGCTTACGAGCAGTACTTC.